The next 4 T cell receptor beta chains were all read from a single sample in a study of blood T cells in healthy people across ages. It was with a sample-barcoded 5' primer and a J-beta primer mix that a second PCR of about 6 to 12 cycles was run. TCRdb fed the 5' RACE reads into MiXCR, producing one record per CDR3 protein. This sample has hundreds of thousands of distinct CDR3 sequences, with under 25% found just once. The sequenced sample was blood. These receptors were collected from a man between 65 and 79 years old in good health.

Remarks on this clonotype: A junction boundary mismatches the germline segment, possibly from a read error. The chain combines TRBV5-5 with TRBJ2-7; 7 nucleotides agree with TRBD2. The CDR3 is made up of 15 amino acids. The germline CDR1 and CDR2 sequences are SGHKS and YYEKEE (reference sequence). The CDR3 DNA sequence: TGTGCCAGTAGCTTGTTACTAGCGAGTACCTACGAGCAGTACTTC. This translates into CASSLLLASTYEQYF.

A few counts support this clonotype. V is TRBV6-1 and J is TRBJ2-3, with 10 positions matching TRBD2. The CDR3 covers 16 residues. V lost 6 bases, J lost 2 bases, and 8 bases stayed unmatched. Germline V lookup: CDR1 MNHNS, CDR2 SASEGT. The DNA of the CDR3 is TGTGCCAGCAGAAGACTAGCGGGTGAAAACACAGATACGCAGTATTTT. Amino acid sequence: CASRRLAGENTDTQYF.

This clonotype was observed a handful of times. The V and J genes are TRBV19 and TRBJ1-5; the D gene is possibly TRBD1 (6 bases). The V end was cut by 4 bases, the J end by 0 bases, with 10 bases between. The CDR3 length is 15 residues. The germline CDR1 and CDR2 sequences are LNHDA and SQIVND (reference sequence). CDR3 region: CASSTGQTSNQPQHF. The CDR3 nucleotides are TGTGCCAGTAGTACCGGACAGACTAGCAATCAGCCCCAGCATTTT.

The chain uses TRBV10-3 and TRBJ2-3; TRBD1 might be the D (6 bases). CDR1 is ENHRY and CDR2 is SYGVKD in the germline V gene. Trimming pared 4 bases from V and 5 bases from J, leaving 13 bases between. The CDR3 runs 14 residues. The CDR3: CAISASRDIDTQYF. The CDR3 DNA is TGTGCCATCAGTGCGTCCCGGGACATAGATACGCAGTATTTT.